This is a list of T cell receptor beta chains from one sample in a study of T-cell reconstitution after alpha-beta-depleted transplantation in children. Using its own MiXCR run on the PCR reads, TCRdb lists one record per CDR3 protein. The table has around 250,000 distinct CDR3 sequences, 9.5% to 10% seen once. The sample consisted of PBMCs from the stem cell graft donor, taken from the stem cell graft. All receptors come from a human donor who donated a stem cell graft to a child with SCID. CDR3s include the opening cysteine and the closing phenylalanine or tryptophan. The D gene is left open where the match is weak. The listing skips clone size in some rows; elsewhere it reads once, few, many or a size class.

d_call j_call v_call clone_size cdr3_aa cdr3_nt
. TRBJ2-1 TRBV5-5 few CASSLRPQSEQFF TGTGCCAGCAGCTTAAGGCCCCAATCTGAGCAGTTCTTC
. TRBJ1-1 TRBV7-3 many CASSLTRVPREAFF TGTGCCAGCAGCTTAACCCGGGTCCCGAGGGAAGCTTTCTTT
TRBD2 TRBJ2-7 TRBV4-1 few CASSQENLAGLYEQYF TGCGCCAGCAGCCAAGAGAATCTAGCGGGGCTGTACGAGCAGTACTTC
. TRBJ1-1 TRBV5-1 many CASSLGETLMNTEAFF TGCGCCAGCAGCTTGGGAGAAACACTCATGAACACTGAAGCTTTCTTT
TRBD1 TRBJ2-2 TRBV10-2 few CASTRHRTGSATGELFF TGCGCCAGCACCCGCCATCGGACAGGGTCAGCCACCGGGGAGCTGTTTTTT
. TRBJ1-3 TRBV24-1 . CAVGDDSGNTIYF TGTGCCGTGGGGGATGACTCTGGAAACACCATATATTTT
. TRBJ2-1 TRBV20-1 . CSARLGPGGDEQFF TGCAGTGCTCGACTAGGCCCCGGGGGAGATGAGCAGTTCTTC
TRBD1 TRBJ2-4 TRBV15 few CATSSPDRVETKNIQYF TGTGCCACCAGTTCCCCGGACAGGGTCGAAACCAAAAACATTCAGTACTTC
TRBD1 TRBJ2-3 TRBV10-1 many CASGPGTGGTDTQYF TGCGCCAGCGGTCCCGGGACAGGGGGCACAGATACGCAGTATTTT
TRBD2 TRBJ2-1 TRBV27 many CASSFHALAGGVGNEQFF TGTGCCAGCAGTTTTCACGCTCTGGCGGGGGGCGTAGGAAATGAGCAGTTCTTC
. TRBJ2-1 TRBV2 few CASSDRGSSYNEQFF TGTGCCAGCAGTGATCGGGGGTCCTCCTACAATGAGCAGTTCTTC
. TRBJ2-6 TRBV12-3/TRBV12-4 once CAFSLFWDMGGSGANVLTF TGTGCCTTCAGTTTATTCTGGGACATGGGGGGCTCTGGGGCCAACGTCCTGACTTTC
. TRBJ2-1 TRBV14 many CASSQEAGLPNMDEQFF TGTGCCAGCAGCCAAGAAGCAGGGCTCCCCAATATGGATGAGCAGTTCTTC
TRBD2 TRBJ2-7 TRBV10-3 many CAISESNLAGREQYF TGTGCCATCAGTGAGTCGAATCTAGCGGGACGCGAGCAGTACTTC
TRBD2 TRBJ2-1 TRBV5-4 . CASSFLAGTYNEQFF TGTGCCAGCAGTTTCCTAGCGGGGACATACAATGAGCAGTTCTTC
TRBD2 TRBJ2-1 TRBV10-1 few CASSESHSRTSLGEQFF TGCGCCAGCAGTGAGTCTCATTCAAGGACTAGCTTGGGTGAGCAGTTCTTC
. TRBJ2-3 TRBV24-1 few CATSDNRADTQYF TGTGCCACCAGTGATAACAGGGCAGATACGCAGTATTTT